The 26 T cell receptor beta chains in this list originate from one sample, sequenced in a study of blood T cell repertoires in COVID-19. TCRdb's table, derived via immunoSEQ multiplex PCR, lists solely in-frame clones and lacks some. The table records 210,000 or so clones, 80% of them present only once. The sequencing input was PBMCs or T cells enriched from blood (not recorded which). These receptors came from a woman in her forties with acute COVID-19.

The chain carries TRBV4-1 and TRBJ2-5; 9 bases fit TRBD1. The germline V gene encodes CDR1 MGHRA and CDR2 YSYEKL. V gave up 4 bases and J gave up 4 bases; unmatched junction bases: 4. CDR3 size: 14 residues. CDR3 loop: CASSPGQGRETQYF. In DNA, the CDR3 is TGCGCCAGCAGCCCCGGACAGGGGAGAGAGACCCAGTACTTC.

The V call is TRBV5-1, the J call TRBJ2-7, with TRBD2 matching over 7 bases. Germline assignment: CDR1 SGHRS and CDR2 YFSETQ. This CDR3 is 15 amino acids long. The J segment lost 2 bases and the V segment lost 0 bases, leaving 5 bases of the junction unmatched. The CDR3 sequence: CASSLVGGRAYEQYF. CDR3 nucleotides: TGCGCCAGCAGCTTGGTCGGAGGGAGGGCCTACGAGCAGTACTTC.

The chain uses TRBV5-6 and TRBJ1-2; D is ambiguous. Germline V gene lookup returns CDR1 SGHDT and CDR2 YYEEEE. The CDR3 is made up of 13 amino acids. Trimming took 4 bases from V and 3 from J, leaving 10 bases between them. CDR3 in amino acids: CASSRPGDYGYTF. DNA of the CDR3: TGTGCCAGCAGCCGACCAGGTGACTATGGCTACACCTTC. Full variable domain (remainder filled in from reference TRBV5-6 and TRBJ1-2): DAGVTQSPTHLIKTRGQQVTLRCSPKSGHDTVSWYQQALGQGPQFIFQYYEEEERQRGNFPDRFSGHQFPNYSSELNVNALLLGDSALYLCASSRPGDYGYTFGSGTRLTVV.

This chain joins TRBV28 and TRBJ1-1; TRBD1 aligns across 12 bases. The germline V gene encodes CDR1 MDHEN and CDR2 SYDVKM. V lost 7 bases and J lost 5; bases outside the gene matches: 8. The CDR3 has 15 amino acids. CDR3 sequence (DNA): TGTGCCAGCATCCCGGGACAGGGGGCGCTGACTGAAGCTTTCTTT. This translates into CASIPGQGALTEAFF.

This chain joins TRBV7-2 and TRBJ1-2; 9 nucleotides line up with TRBD1. V shed 2 bases, J shed 7 bases, and the junction held 2 bases outside the gene matches. This CDR3 comprises 13 residues. Germline CDR1 reads SGHTA; CDR2 reads FQGNSA. CDR3 nucleotides: TGTGCCAGCAGCTTAACAGGGGGCTTTGGCTACACCTTC. Translating gives CASSLTGGFGYTF.

The rearrangement joins TRBV19 to TRBJ2-3; TRBD2 agrees at 11 bases. Trimming cost V 3 bases and J 5 bases; bases outside gene matches: 10. The CDR3 loop spans 17 amino acids. Germline CDR1 reads LNHDA; CDR2 reads SQIVND (reference sequence). Here the CDR3 DNA reads TGTGCCAGTAGTATTAACCGTAGCGGGAGGGCCAAAGATACGCAGTATTTT. It is translated as CASSINRSGRAKDTQYF.

This chain joins TRBV7-3 and TRBJ1-1; D is possibly TRBD1 (5 bases). Trimming shortened V by 1 base and J by 3 bases, and 15 bases separated the two germline ends. CDR3 length: 16 amino acids. Germline lookup yields CDR1 SGHTA and CDR2 FQGTGA. This CDR3 is CASSLRVFLGDTEAFF. In nucleotides, the CDR3 is TGTGCCAGCAGCTTAAGGGTATTCTTAGGGGACACTGAAGCTTTCTTT.

The chain recombines TRBV19 with TRBJ2-7, with 12 bases fitting TRBD2. Germline V gene lookup returns CDR1 LNHDA and CDR2 SQIVND (reference sequence). The V segment lost 10 bases and the J segment 6 bases; nucleotides outside the gene matches: 7. CDR3 length: 13 residues. The chain's CDR3 is CATATSGSSEQYF. The DNA of the CDR3 is TGTGCCACCGCGACTAGCGGGAGCTCCGAGCAGTACTTC. Full variable domain (missing parts from reference TRBV19 and TRBJ2-7): DGGITQSPKYLFRKEGQNVTLSCEQNLNHDAMYWYRQDPGQGLRLIYYSQIVNDFQKGDIAEGYSVSREKKESFPLTVTSAQKNPTAFYLCATATSGSSEQYFGPGTRLTVT.

DNA of the CDR3: TGTGCCATCAGAGATCCCGACAGGGGGAGCACTGAAGCTTTCTTT. Translating gives CAIRDPDRGSTEAFF. V is TRBV10-3 and J is TRBJ1-1; 9 bases match TRBD1. The ends lost 6 bases at V and 4 bases at J; junction bases unmatched: 9. The CDR3 is 15 residues long. Germline V lookup: CDR1 ENHRY, CDR2 SYGVKD.

The genes are TRBV11-3 and TRBJ2-1; 9 bases align to TRBD1. This CDR3 contains 16 residues. V was clipped by 1 base and J by 6 bases; unmatched bases: 7. Germline values: CDR1 SGHNT, CDR2 YENEEA. CDR3 region: CASSLARDRASNEQFF. The CDR3 region has the DNA TGTGCCAGCAGCTTAGCTCGGGACAGGGCTTCCAATGAGCAGTTCTTC.

V and J are TRBV30 and TRBJ2-3; D perhaps matches TRBD2 (5 bases). This CDR3 has 15 residues. The V gene's germline CDR1 is GTSNPN and CDR2 SVGIG (reference sequence). The V and J ends lost 3 bases and 2 bases respectively, with 15 bases between them. DNA for the CDR3: TGTGCCTGGAGGGAACTAGGGCAATACACAGATACGCAGTATTTT. It translates to CAWRELGQYTDTQYF.

This clone was recorded a few times. V and J are TRBV6-4 and TRBJ2-3, with 10 bases fitting TRBD2. Losses at the gene ends were 5 bases for V and 1 base for J; bases not matched to a gene: 0. CDR1 MRHNA and CDR2 SNTAGT come from the germline V gene. The length of the CDR3 is 14 residues. The CDR3, as DNA: TGTGCCAGCAGTACTAGCGGGGGCACAGATACGCAGTATTTT. This translates into CASSTSGGTDTQYF.

The chain carries TRBV15 and TRBJ2-1; no definite D call. Per germline, CDR1 LNHNV and CDR2 YYDKDF (reference sequence). The CDR3 is 11 residues long. V was trimmed by 4 bases and J by 9 bases, leaving 7 bases between them. The CDR3 DNA is TGTGCCACCAGCAAAAATAGTGAGCAGTTCTTC. This gives the protein CATSKNSEQFF. The complete variable domain, with remaining parts taken from reference TRBV15 and TRBJ2-1, reads DAMVIQNPRYQVTQFGKPVTLSCSQTLNHNVMYWYQQKSSQAPKLLFHYYDKDFNNEADTPDNFQSRRPNTSFCFLDIRSPGLGDTAMYLCATSKNSEQFFGPGTRLTVL.

DNA of the CDR3: TGTGCCAGCAGCCAAGGGCAAGGGGCAGGTAATGAAAAACTGTTTTTT. Translated: CASSQGQGAGNEKLFF. The chain carries TRBV4-2 and TRBJ1-4; tentatively, D is TRBD1 (5 bases). The CDR3 extends over 16 amino acids. Germline values: CDR1 LGHNA, CDR2 YNFKEQ. Trimming removed 1 base at V and 4 bases at J, with 13 bases between.

This clone was recorded a few times. This rearrangement joins TRBV30 to TRBJ1-5; 9 nucleotides agree with TRBD1. CDR3 size: 14 residues. Germline values: CDR1 GTSNPN, CDR2 SVGIG (reference sequence). The V and J ends lost 1 base and 7 bases, in that order; junction bases with no gene match: 5. Written as DNA, the CDR3 is TGTGCCTGGAGTGGACTGGACAGGGGCCAGCCCCAGCATTTT. Its translation is CAWSGLDRGQPQHF. The variable domain in full, with the rest retrieved from reference TRBV30 and TRBJ1-5, is SQTIHQWPATLVQPVGSPLSLECTVEGTSNPNLYWYRQAAGRGLQLLFYSVGIGQISSEVPQNLSASRPQDRQFILSSKKLLLSDSGFYLCAWSGLDRGQPQHFGDGTRLSIL.

This chain connects TRBV18 to TRBJ1-3, with a tentative D call TRBD1 (6 bases). V lost 3 bases to trimming and J lost 0 bases, with 12 bases between them. Germline V gene lookup returns CDR1 KGHSH and CDR2 LQKENI. The CDR3 totals 16 residues. CDR3 sequence (DNA): TGTGCCAGCTCACCGACAGGAACAATCTCTGGAAACACCATATATTTT. Protein: CASSPTGTISGNTIYF.

The rearrangement links TRBV28 to TRBJ2-5; TRBD1 matches at 12 bases. Germline V lookup: CDR1 MDHEN, CDR2 SYDVKM. The CDR3 has 15 amino acids. The trim removed 5 bases at V and 5 bases at J, leaving 6 bases unmatched. CDR3 nucleotide sequence: TGTGCCAGCAGTCGGGGACAGGGGGCGGGGGAGACCCAGTACTTC. This encodes CASSRGQGAGETQYF.

V gene TRBV13 combines with J gene TRBJ1-1, with D unclear. This CDR3 comprises 11 residues. Trimming left V 4 bases short and J 7 bases short, with 7 bases between. CDR1 and CDR2 from the germline V gene are PRHDT and FYEKMQ (reference sequence). Written as DNA, the CDR3 is TGTGCCAGCAGCTCCCAGATTGAAGCTTTCTTT. Amino acid sequence: CASSSQIEAFF. The whole variable domain, filled in from reference TRBV13 and TRBJ1-1, reads AAGVIQSPRHLIKEKRETATLKCYPIPRHDTVYWYQQGPGQDPQFLISFYEKMQSDKGSIPDRFSAQQFSDYHSELNMSSLELGDSALYFCASSSQIEAFFGQGTRLTVV.

The chain employs TRBV7-2 and TRBJ1-1; 8 bases are shared with TRBD1. Germline trimming cut 4 bases from V and 6 bases from J; bases unmatched to any gene: 4. Germline values: CDR1 SGHTA, CDR2 FQGNSA. The CDR3 runs 13 residues. DNA of the CDR3: TGTGCCAGCAGCTCGGACAGGGTATCTGAAGCTTTCTTT. This translates into CASSSDRVSEAFF.

This clone has more than one count but fewer than ten. V and J are TRBV3-1 (or the pseudogene TRBV3-2) and TRBJ2-7, with D maybe TRBD2 (5 bases). The CDR3 is made up of 15 amino acids. V shed 1 base and J shed 3 bases, with 13 bases lying between them. The germline gives CDR1 LGHDT, CDR2 YNNKEL (reference sequence). In nucleotides, the CDR3 is TGTGCCAGCAGCCAAGTGGGGAGCGGCCTCTACGAGCAGTACTTC. It is translated as CASSQVGSGLYEQYF.

V usage is TRBV3-1 (or the pseudogene TRBV3-2) and J usage is TRBJ1-6; 7 nucleotides match TRBD1. Trimming cost V 4 bases and J 10 bases; bases outside gene matches: 16. Germline V CDR1 and CDR2: LGHDT, YNNKEL (reference sequence). The CDR3 has 17 residues. The CDR3 region has the DNA TGTGCCAGCAGCCCCAAGGAGGGGGCGCGGGGTTGGTCACCCCTCCACTTT. Its translation is CASSPKEGARGWSPLHF.

The V and J genes are TRBV7-9 and TRBJ2-5, with a tentative D call TRBD1 (6 bases). The CDR3 is 17 amino acids. Germline V CDR1 and CDR2: SEHNR, FQNEAQ (reference sequence). The germline V and J ends were trimmed by 6 bases and 2 bases, with 22 bases remaining between them. The CDR3 sequence: CASSRGGEGRLQETQYF. The DNA for the CDR3 is TGTGCCAGCAGTCGAGGGGGTGAGGGACGCCTACAAGAGACCCAGTACTTC.

This clone was observed a single time. V and J are TRBV28 and TRBJ1-2, with D possibly being TRBD1 (6 bases). Germline lookup yields CDR1 MDHEN and CDR2 SYDVKM. With 2 bases removed from V and 8 bases from J, the gap between germline ends came to 12 bases. CDR3 length: 13 amino acids. The CDR3 sequence: CASSLRGARGYTF. The CDR3 DNA is TGTGCCAGCAGTTTACGGGGGGCGAGGGGCTACACCTTC.

The chain has TRBV9 and TRBJ1-1, with D hard to call. Trimming removed 4 bases from V and 10 bases from J, with 23 bases in between. The CDR3 spans 15 residues. The V gene's germline CDR1 is SGDLS and CDR2 YYNGEE. CDR3 nucleotide sequence: TGTGCCAGCAGCCCCGAAGGAACAGCTCCCCTATCAGCTTTCTTT. Protein sequence: CASSPEGTAPLSAFF.

The V gene is TRBV11-2, the J gene TRBJ1-2, with D perhaps matching TRBD1 (5 bases). CDR1 is SGHAT and CDR2 is FQNNGV in the germline V gene. The CDR3 extends over 15 amino acids. V lost 0 bases, J lost 0 bases, and 8 bases lay in between. For the CDR3, the DNA is TGTGCCAGCAGCTTAGACGCCAGGGCTAACTATGGCTACACCTTC. Amino acid sequence: CASSLDARANYGYTF.

The chain couples TRBV10-3 to TRBJ1-1; TRBD1 aligns across 8 bases. This CDR3 contains 14 residues. Germline CDR1 ENHRY, CDR2 SYGVKD. After removal of 4 bases from V and 5 bases from J, the junction contained 6 bases not matched to a gene. CDR3 in DNA: TGTGCCATCAGTGGTAGGACAGGGCGGACTGAAGCTTTCTTT. Its translation is CAISGRTGRTEAFF.